In this sample, the clone carrying this TCR beta chain turned up a few times. No antigen is known for it. The data were taken from a study of T cells after yellow fever vaccination. Background on the study: Low-cell-number fractions were prepared with SMART-Seq v4 Ultra Low Input. Study-wide points: Booster samples showed a return of most primary-vaccination clones (roughly 95% CD4, 88% CD8). The appearance of a small share of clonotypes in both CD4 and CD8 compartments was observed.

This CDR3 is built from 20 residues. V trimming: 2 bases; J trimming: 0 bases; junction bases outside the gene matches: 16. Looked up from germline, CDR1 is SSHAT and CDR2 is FNYEAQ (reference sequence). TCRdb fed the 5' RACE reads into MiXCR, producing one record per CDR3 protein. The sample shows 450,000 to 550,000 distinct CDR3 sequences, around a fifth of them seen only once. The gene calls are TRBV7-7 and TRBJ1-3; 7 nucleotides match TRBD1. The material was PBMCs, obtained approximately 22 days after the first yellow fever vaccination. The source of this sequence is a man aged 18 to 30 who received the YFV17D yellow fever vaccine. CDR3 residues: CASSLPLEPDTGVSGNTIYF. The DNA of the CDR3 is TGTGCCAGCAGCTTACCCTTAGAACCCGATACAGGGGTCTCTGGAAACACCATATATTTT.